The 6 T cell receptor beta chains given below trace back to one sample, sequenced in a study of post-analysis software for immune sequencing data. These receptors have no identified antigens. General study results and limits: About 5 TRBV segments (TRBV5-6, TRBV5-1 and TRBV20-1 among them) occurred more frequently in patients than in controls.

The library was made from cDNA and included unique molecular identifiers. TCRdb reprocessed the PCR reads via MiXCR and lists one record per CDR3 protein. Here the sample spans hundreds of thousands of distinct CDR3 sequences, around 47% being singletons. Sequenced input: blood. The receptor source for this set is a girl between 10 and 17 years old with multiple sclerosis.

Only one count was recorded for this clonotype. The chain employs TRBV10-3 and TRBJ1-1; D is unclear. The CDR3 has 13 amino acids. CDR1 and CDR2 (germline): ENHRY, SYGVKD. V was shortened by 7 bases and J by 0 bases, with 9 bases between the two germline ends. CDR3 DNA: TGTGCCATCACTAGGGAGATGAACACTGAAGCTTTCTTT. This gives the protein CAITREMNTEAFF.

This clonotype has only a few counts. The gene calls are TRBV20-1 and TRBJ2-7; D is undetermined. CDR1 is DFQATT and CDR2 is SNEGSKA in the germline V gene (reference sequence). Trimming pared 0 bases from V and 2 bases from J, leaving 17 bases between. The length of the CDR3 is 16 residues. The DNA of the CDR3 is TGCAGTGCTAGAGACGCGGACGGCGTCAGCCCCTACGAGCAGTACTTC. It encodes CSARDADGVSPYEQYF.

CDR3 protein: CASSLGQLGYGYTF. The CDR3 coding sequence is TGCGCCAGCAGCTTGGGTCAGTTAGGGTATGGCTACACCTTC. This chain joins TRBV5-1 and TRBJ1-2; D gene uncertain. Germline V gene sequence: CDR1 SGHRS, CDR2 YFSETQ. Trimming took 0 bases from V and 5 from J, leaving 11 bases between them. The CDR3 spans 14 residues.

The V gene is TRBV12-3 or TRBV12-4, the J gene TRBJ2-1; D not resolved. This CDR3 spans 13 amino acids. The V and J ends lost 3 bases and 8 bases respectively, with 11 bases between them. In DNA, the CDR3 is TGTGCCAGCAGTTTTTCCAATCGACATGAGCAGTTCTTC. It yields the protein CASSFSNRHEQFF.

The CDR3 DNA is TGTGCCATCAGGCCCGACAGGGGCCACACTGAAGCTTTCTTT. Translating it yields CAIRPDRGHTEAFF. The rearrangement uses TRBV10-3 and TRBJ1-1; 8 bases are a match to TRBD1. Germline loops: CDR1 ENHRY, CDR2 SYGVKD. This CDR3 region has 14 residues. V gave up 6 bases and J gave up 3 bases; unmatched junction bases: 6.

This clonotype was counted only a few times. The chain joins TRBV6-5 to TRBJ1-1; no definite D call. Germline V gene sequence: CDR1 MNHEY, CDR2 SVGAGI. The V end lost 0 bases, the J end lost 6 bases, and 14 bases lay between the germline ends. CDR3 length equals 15 residues. The CDR3, as DNA: TGTGCCAGCAGTTACTCGTCCAGCTCTGGGGCTGAAGCTTTCTTT. This codes for CASSYSSSSGAEAFF.